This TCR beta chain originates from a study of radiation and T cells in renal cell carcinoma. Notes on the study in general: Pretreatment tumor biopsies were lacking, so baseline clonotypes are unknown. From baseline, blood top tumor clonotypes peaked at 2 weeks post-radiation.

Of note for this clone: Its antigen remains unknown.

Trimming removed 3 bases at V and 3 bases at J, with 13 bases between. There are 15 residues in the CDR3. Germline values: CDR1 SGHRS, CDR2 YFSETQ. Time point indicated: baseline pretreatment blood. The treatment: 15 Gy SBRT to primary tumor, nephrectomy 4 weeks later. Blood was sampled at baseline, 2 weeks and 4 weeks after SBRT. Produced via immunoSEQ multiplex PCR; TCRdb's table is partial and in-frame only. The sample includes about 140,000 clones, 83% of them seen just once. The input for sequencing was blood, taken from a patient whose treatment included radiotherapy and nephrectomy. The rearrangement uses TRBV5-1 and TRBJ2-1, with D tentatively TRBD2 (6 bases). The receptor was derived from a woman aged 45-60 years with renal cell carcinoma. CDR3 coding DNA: TGCGCCAGCAGCTCCCGGGAGATAGACTACAATGAGCAGTTCTTC. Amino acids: CASSSREIDYNEQFF.